The rows below give T cell receptor beta chains drawn from one sample of a study of blood T cell repertoires in COVID-19. Clones were sequenced by immunoSEQ multiplex PCR, and TCRdb holds only the in-frame ones, with some missing. The sample holds about 94,000 clones; 75% to 85% are singletons and the top ten take 15% to 20%. The sample was peripheral blood. These receptors came from a woman older than 75 with acute or convalescent COVID-19. CDR3s include the opening cysteine and the closing phenylalanine or tryptophan. The D gene is left open where the match is weak. A clone size is listed for some rows: how often the clone was seen (once, few, many), or a class if it is expanded.

>TRBD1|-|TRBV5-1|TRBJ2-7
TGCGCCAGCAGCCCTACAGGGGCAACCTACGAGCAGTACTTC
CASSPTGATYEQYF
>-|-|TRBV19|TRBJ1-1
TGTGCCAGTAGTTTAGGGGGGCAAAACACTGAAGCTTTCTTT
CASSLGGQNTEAFF
>-|-|TRBV7-2|TRBJ2-1
TGTGCCAGCAGCTTACGTTACGGGAACAATGAGCAGTTCTTC
CASSLRYGNNEQFF
>-|few|TRBV5-4|TRBJ1-1
TGTGCCAGCAGCTTGCAACAGGCGGCTGAAGCTTTCTTT
CASSLQQAAEAFF
>TRBD1|-|TRBV7-9|TRBJ2-6
TGTGCCAGCAGCTTAGCGAGGGGGCTCGGGGCCAACGTCCTGACTTTC
CASSLARGLGANVLTF
>-|once|TRBV18|TRBJ1-5
TGTGCCAGCTCACCGGAGCCATCCTCCAATCAGCCCCAGCATTTT
CASSPEPSSNQPQHF
>-|-|TRBV2|TRBJ2-7
TGTGCCAGCAGTCGAGGACAGAACGAGCAGTACTTC
CASSRGQNEQYF
>-|-|TRBV11-2|TRBJ2-4
TGTGCCAGCAGCTTACGGGGAGGGGGGAACATTCAGTACTTC
CASSLRGGGNIQYF
>-|few|TRBV6-5|TRBJ1-1
TGTGCCAGCAGCCTAGGGGGTAGCATGAACACTGAAGCTTTCTTT
CASSLGGSMNTEAFF
>TRBD1|-|TRBV3-1/TRBV3-2|TRBJ2-1
TGTGCCAGCAGCCAAGCCGGGACAGACAATGAGCAGTTCTTC
CASSQAGTDNEQFF
>TRBD1|-|TRBV27|TRBJ2-7
TGTGCCAGCAGTTCCGGGCAGGGGGACCACGAGCAGTACTTC
CASSSGQGDHEQYF
>-|-|TRBV11-2|TRBJ2-5
TGTGCCAGCAGCTTAGAACGGGTAGCGCTAGGGACCCAGTACTTC
CASSLERVALGTQYF
>-|-|TRBV12-3/TRBV12-4|TRBJ1-1
TGTGCCAGCAGTGGGGGACAGAACACTGAAGCTTTCTTT
CASSGGQNTEAFF
>TRBD2|-|TRBV5-5|TRBJ2-1
TGTGCCAGCAGCTTTAGCGGGGTGTGGTTCTTC
CASSFSGVWFF
>-|-|TRBV15|TRBJ2-2
TGTGCCACCAGCAGAGGGAGGGGCACCGGGGAGCTGTTTTTT
CATSRGRGTGELFF
>-|-|TRBV7-8|TRBJ1-1
TGTGCCAGCAGCCGAGGGGGAGAAACCTTAGCTTTCTTT
CASSRGGETLAFF
>TRBD2|-|TRBV5-1|TRBJ2-5
TGCGCCAGCAGCTTACTAGCGGGGGCCTGGGAGACCCAGTACTTC
CASSLLAGAWETQYF
>TRBD1|-|TRBV19|TRBJ1-5
TGTGCCAGTAGTATGGGACAGTTCGGTAGCAATCAGCCCCAGCATTTT
CASSMGQFGSNQPQHF
>-|-|TRBV6-5|TRBJ1-5
TGTGCCAGCAGCTCCGTAGTTAATCAGCCCCAGCATTTT
CASSSVVNQPQHF
>TRBD1|-|TRBV4-1|TRBJ1-5
TGCGCCAGCAGCCAAGAGCTATCGGCAGGGGGTCAGCCCCAGCATTTT
CASSQELSAGGQPQHF
>-|-|TRBV30|TRBJ2-4
TGTGCCTGGGGACTAGCCAAAAACATTCAGTACTTC
CAWGLAKNIQYF
>-|once|TRBV5-4|TRBJ1-3
TGTGCCAGCAGCTTGAGCGGCCCCTCTGGAAACACCATATATTTT
CASSLSGPSGNTIYF
>TRBD1|-|TRBV27|TRBJ1-2
TGTGCCAGCAGTTTTTGGGACAGGGCAGGCTACACCTTC
CASSFWDRAGYTF
>-|-|TRBV5-1|TRBJ2-7
TGCGCCAGCAGCTTGGGACAGGTCCCCTACGAGCAGTACTTC
CASSLGQVPYEQYF
>-|-|TRBV30|TRBJ1-6
TGTGCCAGCAAACACCACAGCTCCTATAATTCACCCCTCCACTTT
CASKHHSSYNSPLHF
>TRBD1|-|TRBV7-2|TRBJ2-3
TGTGCCAGCAGCCTAAGACAGGGGGCAGATACGCAGTATTTT
CASSLRQGADTQYF
>-|-|TRBV5-1|TRBJ1-6
TGCGCCAGCAGCTTGGACGGGAGCTCCTATAATTCACCCCTCCACTTT
CASSLDGSSYNSPLHF
>-|few|TRBV6-4|TRBJ1-2
TGTGCCAGCAGGGAATACTCACAGGGAAGCTATGGCTACACCTTC
CASREYSQGSYGYTF
>-|-|TRBV15|TRBJ2-7
TGTGCCACCAGTCGTGAACAGGCCCCCTACGAGCAGTACTTC
CATSREQAPYEQYF
>TRBD1|many|TRBV27|TRBJ1-2
TGTGCCAGCAGTAATACAGGGGATTGGGGAAACTATGGCTACACCTTC
CASSNTGDWGNYGYTF
>-|-|TRBV7-6|TRBJ2-1
TGTGCCAGCAGCGCAAGGACAGAGCAGCGCAAACCCGACTACAATGAGCAGTTCTTC
CASSARTEQRKPDYNEQFF
>TRBD2|-|TRBV27|TRBJ2-2
TGTGCCAGCAGTTTATCTGCGGGGGGGCACACCGGGGAGCTGTTTTTT
CASSLSAGGHTGELFF
>TRBD2|once|TRBV29-1|TRBJ2-3
TGCAGCGTTCTGAGCGGGGCAGATACGCAGTATTTT
CSVLSGADTQYF
>TRBD1|-|TRBV4-1|TRBJ2-1
TGCGCCAGCAGCCCAGGACAGGGTCCCAACAATGAGCAGTTCTTC
CASSPGQGPNNEQFF
>TRBD1|-|TRBV27|TRBJ2-7
TGTGCCAGCAGCGGATGGACAGGGGTCCGCTACGAGCAGTACTTC
CASSGWTGVRYEQYF
>TRBD2|-|TRBV28|TRBJ2-1
TGTGCCAGCAGTTTAAGCGGGAGGGCCTACAATGAGCAGTTCTTC
CASSLSGRAYNEQFF
>TRBD2|-|TRBV11-2|TRBJ2-1
TGTGCCAGCAGCATGGGACTAGCGGGGGGCTCCTACAATGAGCAGTTCTTC
CASSMGLAGGSYNEQFF
>-|-|TRBV10-2|TRBJ2-7
TGCGCCAGCAAGGGGGGGCCCGAGCAGTACTTC
CASKGGPEQYF
>-|-|TRBV5-1|TRBJ2-7
TGCGCCAGCAGCCCTGACGGGACACTCTTCTACGAGCAGTACTTC
CASSPDGTLFYEQYF
>TRBD2|-|TRBV19|TRBJ2-1
TGTGCCAGTCAAGCGGGAGGGTACAATGAGCAGTTCTTC
CASQAGGYNEQFF
>-|-|TRBV15|TRBJ2-5
TGTGCCACCAGCAGAGATCGGGGTCAAGAGACCCAGTACTTC
CATSRDRGQETQYF
>TRBD1|-|TRBV9|TRBJ1-3
TGTGCCAGCAGCGTAGGGGACAGGGGGCGTATTGGAAACACCATATATTTT
CASSVGDRGRIGNTIYF
>-|once|TRBV9|TRBJ2-3
TGTGCCAGCAGCGCCGGGTCCACAGATACGCAGTATTTT
CASSAGSTDTQYF
>TRBD1|-|TRBV5-1|TRBJ2-7
TGCGCCAGCAGCATACAGGGGTACGAGCAGTACTTC
CASSIQGYEQYF
>TRBD2|-|TRBV7-2|TRBJ2-3
TGTGCCAGCAGCCTCTTTAGCGGGAGGGGCGGAGGAGATACGCAGTATTTT
CASSLFSGRGGGDTQYF